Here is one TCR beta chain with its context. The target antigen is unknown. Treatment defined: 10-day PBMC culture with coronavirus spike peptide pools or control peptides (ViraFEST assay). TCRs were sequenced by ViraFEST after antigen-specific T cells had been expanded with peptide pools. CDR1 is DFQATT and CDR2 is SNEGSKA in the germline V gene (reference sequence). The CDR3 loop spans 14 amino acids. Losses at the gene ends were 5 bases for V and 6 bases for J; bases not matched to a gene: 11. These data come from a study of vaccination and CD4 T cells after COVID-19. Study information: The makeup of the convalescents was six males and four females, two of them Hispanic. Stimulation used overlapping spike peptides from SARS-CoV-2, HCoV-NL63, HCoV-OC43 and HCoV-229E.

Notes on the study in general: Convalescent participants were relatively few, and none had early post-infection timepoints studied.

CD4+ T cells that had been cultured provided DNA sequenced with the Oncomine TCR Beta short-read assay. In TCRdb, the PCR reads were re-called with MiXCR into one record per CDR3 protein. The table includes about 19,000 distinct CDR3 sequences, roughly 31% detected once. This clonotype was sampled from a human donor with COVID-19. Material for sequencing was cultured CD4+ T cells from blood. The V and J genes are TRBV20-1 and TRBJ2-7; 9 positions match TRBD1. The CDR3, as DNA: TGCAGTGCTCCCGGCTCCGGGACAGGGAGCGAGCAGTACTTC. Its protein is CSAPGSGTGSEQYF.